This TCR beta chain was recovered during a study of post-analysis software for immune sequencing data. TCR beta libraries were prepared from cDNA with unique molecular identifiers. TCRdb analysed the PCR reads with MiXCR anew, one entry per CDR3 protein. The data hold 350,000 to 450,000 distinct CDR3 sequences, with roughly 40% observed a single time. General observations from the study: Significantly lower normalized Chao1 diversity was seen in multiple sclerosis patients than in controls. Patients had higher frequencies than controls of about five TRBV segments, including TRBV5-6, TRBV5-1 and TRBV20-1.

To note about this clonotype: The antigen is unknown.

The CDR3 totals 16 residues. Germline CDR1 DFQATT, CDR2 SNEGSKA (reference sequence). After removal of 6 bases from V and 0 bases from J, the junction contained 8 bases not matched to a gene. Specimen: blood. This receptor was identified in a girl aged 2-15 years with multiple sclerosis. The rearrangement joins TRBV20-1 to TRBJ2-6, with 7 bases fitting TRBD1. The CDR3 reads CSARDSQLSGANVLTF. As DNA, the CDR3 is TGCAGTGCCCGGGACAGTCAACTCTCTGGGGCCAACGTCCTGACTTTC.